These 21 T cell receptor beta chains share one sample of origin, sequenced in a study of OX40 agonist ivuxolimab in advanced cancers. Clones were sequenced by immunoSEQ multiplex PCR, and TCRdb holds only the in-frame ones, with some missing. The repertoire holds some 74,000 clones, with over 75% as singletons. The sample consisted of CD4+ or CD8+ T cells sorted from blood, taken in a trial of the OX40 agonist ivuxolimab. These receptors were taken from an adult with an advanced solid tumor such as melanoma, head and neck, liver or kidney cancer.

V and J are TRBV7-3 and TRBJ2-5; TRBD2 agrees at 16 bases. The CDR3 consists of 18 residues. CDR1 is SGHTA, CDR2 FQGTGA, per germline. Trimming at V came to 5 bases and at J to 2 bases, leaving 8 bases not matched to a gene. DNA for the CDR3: TGTGCCAGCAGCCCGGGACTAGCGGGAGGGCCTAGGCAAGAGACCCAGTACTTC. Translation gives CASSPGLAGGPRQETQYF.

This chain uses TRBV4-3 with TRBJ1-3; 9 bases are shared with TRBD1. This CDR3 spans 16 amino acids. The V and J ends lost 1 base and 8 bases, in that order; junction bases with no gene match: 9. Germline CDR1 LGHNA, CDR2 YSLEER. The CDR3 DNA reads TGCGCCAGCAGCCAAGGTCACAGGGGGCTTATGGACACCATATATTTT. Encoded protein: CASSQGHRGLMDTIYF.

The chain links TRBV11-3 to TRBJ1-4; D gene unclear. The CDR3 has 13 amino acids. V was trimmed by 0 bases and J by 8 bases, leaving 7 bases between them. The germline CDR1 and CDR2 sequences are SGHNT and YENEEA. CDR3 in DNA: TGTGCCAGCAGCTTAGAACGTGGCGAAAAACTGTTTTTT. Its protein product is CASSLERGEKLFF.

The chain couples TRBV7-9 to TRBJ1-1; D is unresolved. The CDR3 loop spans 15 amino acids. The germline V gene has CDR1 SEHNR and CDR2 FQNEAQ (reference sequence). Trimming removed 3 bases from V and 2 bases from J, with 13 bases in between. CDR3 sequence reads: CASSFGQAANTEAFF. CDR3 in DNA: TGTGCCAGCAGCTTCGGCCAGGCGGCCAACACTGAAGCTTTCTTT.

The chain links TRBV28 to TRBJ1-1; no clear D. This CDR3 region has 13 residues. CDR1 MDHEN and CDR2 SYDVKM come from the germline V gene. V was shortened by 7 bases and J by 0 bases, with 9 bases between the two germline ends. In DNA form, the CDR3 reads TGTGCCAGCATACTAGACTTGAACACTGAAGCTTTCTTT. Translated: CASILDLNTEAFF.

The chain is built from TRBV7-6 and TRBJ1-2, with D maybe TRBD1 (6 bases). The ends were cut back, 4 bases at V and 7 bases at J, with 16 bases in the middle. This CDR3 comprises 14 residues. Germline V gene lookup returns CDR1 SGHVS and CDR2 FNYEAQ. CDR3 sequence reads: CASSSVRGGGGYTF. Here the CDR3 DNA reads TGTGCCAGCAGCTCCGTTAGAGGGGGAGGTGGCTACACCTTC.

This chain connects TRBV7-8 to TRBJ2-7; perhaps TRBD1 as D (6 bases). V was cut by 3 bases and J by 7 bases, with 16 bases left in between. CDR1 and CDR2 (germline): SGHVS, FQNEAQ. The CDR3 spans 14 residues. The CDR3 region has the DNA TGTGCCAGCAGCTTCGGACAGATTCAGGGTGAGCAGTACTTC. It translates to CASSFGQIQGEQYF.

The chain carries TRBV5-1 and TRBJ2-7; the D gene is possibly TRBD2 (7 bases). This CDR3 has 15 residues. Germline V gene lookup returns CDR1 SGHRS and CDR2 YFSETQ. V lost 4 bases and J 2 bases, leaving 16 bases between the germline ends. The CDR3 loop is CASSPRGEGTYEQYF. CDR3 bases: TGCGCCAGCAGCCCTAGGGGGGAGGGGACCTACGAGCAGTACTTC.

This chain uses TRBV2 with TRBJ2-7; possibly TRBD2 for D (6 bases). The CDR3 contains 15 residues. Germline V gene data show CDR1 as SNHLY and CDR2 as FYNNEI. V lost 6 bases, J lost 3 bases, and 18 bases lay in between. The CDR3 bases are TGTGCCAGCAGCCCCGAGGGCGGGCGGGACTACGAGCAGTACTTC. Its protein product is CASSPEGGRDYEQYF.

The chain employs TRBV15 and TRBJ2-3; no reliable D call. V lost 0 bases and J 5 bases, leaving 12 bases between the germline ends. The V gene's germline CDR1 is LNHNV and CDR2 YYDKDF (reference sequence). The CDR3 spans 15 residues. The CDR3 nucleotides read TGTGCCACCAGCAGAGATGGGTCCGGTGTAGATACGCAGTATTTT. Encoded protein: CATSRDGSGVDTQYF.

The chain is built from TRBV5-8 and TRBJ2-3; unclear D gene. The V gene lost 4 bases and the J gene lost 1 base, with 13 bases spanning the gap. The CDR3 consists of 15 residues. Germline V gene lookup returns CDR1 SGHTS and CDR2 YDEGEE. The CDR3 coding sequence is TGTGCCAGCAGCCGGGCCCAACCCGGCACAGATACGCAGTATTTT. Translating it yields CASSRAQPGTDTQYF.

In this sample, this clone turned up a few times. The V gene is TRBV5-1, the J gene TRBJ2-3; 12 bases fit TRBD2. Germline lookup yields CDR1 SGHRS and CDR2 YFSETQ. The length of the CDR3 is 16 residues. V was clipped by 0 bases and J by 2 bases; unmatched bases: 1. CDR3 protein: CASSLGTSGNTDTQYF. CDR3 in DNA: TGCGCCAGCAGCTTGGGGACTAGCGGGAACACAGATACGCAGTATTTT.

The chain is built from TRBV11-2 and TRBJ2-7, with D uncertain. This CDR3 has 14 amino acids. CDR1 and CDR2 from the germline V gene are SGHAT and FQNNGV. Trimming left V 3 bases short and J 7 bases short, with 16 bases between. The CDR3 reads CASSLLQFLGEQYF. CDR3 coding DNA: TGTGCCAGCAGCTTGCTGCAATTTCTGGGGGAGCAGTACTTC.

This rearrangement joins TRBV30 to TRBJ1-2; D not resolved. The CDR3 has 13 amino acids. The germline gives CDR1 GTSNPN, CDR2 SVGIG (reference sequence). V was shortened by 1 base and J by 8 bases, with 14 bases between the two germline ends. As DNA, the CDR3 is TGTGCCTGGAGTGCCCTATTGGACGGGGGCTACACCTTC. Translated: CAWSALLDGGYTF.

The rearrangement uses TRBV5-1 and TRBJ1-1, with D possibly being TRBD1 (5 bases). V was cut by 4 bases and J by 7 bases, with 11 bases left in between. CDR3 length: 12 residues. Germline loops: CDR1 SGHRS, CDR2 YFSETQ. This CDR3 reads CASSTTGLEAFF. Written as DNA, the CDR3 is TGCGCCAGCAGCACCACAGGACTTGAAGCTTTCTTT.

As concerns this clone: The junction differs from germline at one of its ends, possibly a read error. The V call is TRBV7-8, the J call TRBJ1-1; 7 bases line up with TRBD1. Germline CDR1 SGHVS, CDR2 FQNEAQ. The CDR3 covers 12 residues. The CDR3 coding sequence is TGTGCCAGCAGCTCCGACAGGGCTGAGGCTTTCTTT. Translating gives CASSSDRAEAFF.

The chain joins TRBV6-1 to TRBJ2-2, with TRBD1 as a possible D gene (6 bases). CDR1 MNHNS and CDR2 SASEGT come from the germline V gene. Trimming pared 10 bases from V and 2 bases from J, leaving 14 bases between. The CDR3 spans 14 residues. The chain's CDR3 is CATQDRINTGELFF. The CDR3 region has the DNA TGTGCCACCCAAGACAGGATAAACACCGGGGAGCTGTTTTTT.

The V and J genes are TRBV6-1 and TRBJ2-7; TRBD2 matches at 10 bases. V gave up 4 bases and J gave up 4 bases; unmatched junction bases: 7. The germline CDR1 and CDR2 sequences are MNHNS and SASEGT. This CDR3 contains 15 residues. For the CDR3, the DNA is TGTGCCAGCAGTGGGTTTAGCGGGGGGTCGTACGAGCAGTACTTC. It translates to CASSGFSGGSYEQYF.

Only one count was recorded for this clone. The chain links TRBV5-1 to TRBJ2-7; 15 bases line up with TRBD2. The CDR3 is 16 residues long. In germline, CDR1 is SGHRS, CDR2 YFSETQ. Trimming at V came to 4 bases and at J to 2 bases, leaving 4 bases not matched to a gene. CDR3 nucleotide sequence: TGCGCCAGCAGCGCGGGACTAGCGGGAGGTACCTACGAGCAGTACTTC. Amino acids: CASSAGLAGGTYEQYF.

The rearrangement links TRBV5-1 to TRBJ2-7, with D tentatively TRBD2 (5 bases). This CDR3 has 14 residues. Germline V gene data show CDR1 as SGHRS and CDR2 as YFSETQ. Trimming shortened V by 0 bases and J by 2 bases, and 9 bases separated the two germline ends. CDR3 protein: CASSLDGLPYEQYF. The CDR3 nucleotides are TGCGCCAGCAGCTTGGATGGACTCCCCTACGAGCAGTACTTC.

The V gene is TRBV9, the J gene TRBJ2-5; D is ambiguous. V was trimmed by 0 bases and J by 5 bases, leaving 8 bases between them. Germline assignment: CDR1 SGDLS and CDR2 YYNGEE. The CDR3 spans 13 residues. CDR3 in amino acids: CASSVGPAETQYF. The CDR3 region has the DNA TGTGCCAGCAGCGTAGGCCCCGCGGAGACCCAGTACTTC.